One sample yielded the 7 T cell receptor beta chains listed below, sequenced in a study of beta chain features in type 1 diabetes. Overall study findings and caveats: Among all four CD4+ subsets, Type 1 diabetes patients had TCRB CDR3s that were moderately but significantly shorter.

As every portion of the isolated RNA was reverse transcribed, the sequencing read expressed TCRB transcripts. Method: immunoSEQ multiplex PCR; TCRdb's copy keeps in-frame clones and lacks some. Among 300,000 to 350,000 clones, around 9% were seen once, and the ten largest hold more than 0.8%. These TCRs are of unknown antigen specificity. Sequenced material: central memory CD4+ T cells from blood. The receptors were sampled from a man younger than 45 with type 1 diabetes.

The chain employs TRBV29-1 and TRBJ2-5, with D perhaps TRBD1 (6 bases). This CDR3 region has 12 residues. Looked up from germline, CDR1 is SQVTM and CDR2 is ANQGSEA. The V gene lost 3 bases and the J gene lost 6 bases, with 11 bases spanning the gap. CDR3 sequence reads: CSVEVGAKTQYF. In DNA, the CDR3 is TGCAGCGTTGAGGTGGGGGCGAAGACCCAGTACTTC.

This clone has ten or more counts. This sequence joins TRBV5-4 and TRBJ2-2; the D is unclear. The germline CDR1 and CDR2 sequences are SGHNT and YYREEE (reference sequence). V gave up 0 bases and J gave up 5 bases, with 2 bases separating them. The CDR3 is made up of 12 amino acids. CDR3 sequence: CASSLATGELFF. In DNA, the CDR3 is TGTGCCAGCAGCTTGGCGACCGGGGAGCTGTTTTTT.

This CDR3 reads CASSLALAGDVQETQYF. The DNA for the CDR3 is TGTGCCAGCAGCTTAGCACTAGCGGGAGATGTCCAAGAGACCCAGTACTTC. This sequence joins TRBV7-2 and TRBJ2-5, with 11 bases aligning to TRBD2. The V and J ends lost 0 bases and 1 base, in that order; junction bases with no gene match: 4. The CDR3 is 17 residues long. CDR1 is SGHTA, CDR2 FQGNSA, per germline.

This chain links TRBV4-3 with TRBJ2-1; D gene ambiguous. Germline V gene sequence: CDR1 LGHNA, CDR2 YSLEER. The CDR3 extends over 14 amino acids. Deletions cut 0 bases from V and 10 bases from J, with 13 bases between. The CDR3 sequence is CASSQDSRRKEQFF. The CDR3 DNA sequence: TGCGCCAGCAGCCAAGATTCTCGGCGTAAGGAGCAGTTCTTC.

The V gene is TRBV7-9, the J gene TRBJ1-2; D remains ambiguous. V lost 5 bases to trimming and J lost 7 bases, with 17 bases between them. The germline V gene has CDR1 SEHNR and CDR2 FQNEAQ (reference sequence). The CDR3 totals 14 residues. This CDR3 reads CASSPGLDAVGYTF. DNA for the CDR3: TGTGCCAGCAGCCCAGGATTGGACGCGGTTGGCTACACCTTC.

The rearrangement links TRBV6-6 to TRBJ2-5; D may be TRBD1 (6 bases). The germline gives CDR1 MNHNY, CDR2 SVGAGI (reference sequence). Trimming removed 2 bases from V and 14 bases from J, with 18 bases in between. CDR3 length: 13 amino acids. As DNA, the CDR3 is TGTGCCAGCAGTTACGAGCCGAAGGGGGTAATCTACTTC. Translated: CASSYEPKGVIYF.

This sequence joins TRBV5-1 and TRBJ2-3, with TRBD1 identical over 8 bases. With 0 bases clipped from V and 8 bases from J, the junction kept 5 bases outside the gene matches. Germline V gives CDR1 SGHRS, CDR2 YFSETQ. CDR3 length: 14 amino acids. CDR3 sequence (DNA): TGCGCCAGCAGCTTGGATGGGACAGGAGGTACGCAGTATTTT. Translated: CASSLDGTGGTQYF.